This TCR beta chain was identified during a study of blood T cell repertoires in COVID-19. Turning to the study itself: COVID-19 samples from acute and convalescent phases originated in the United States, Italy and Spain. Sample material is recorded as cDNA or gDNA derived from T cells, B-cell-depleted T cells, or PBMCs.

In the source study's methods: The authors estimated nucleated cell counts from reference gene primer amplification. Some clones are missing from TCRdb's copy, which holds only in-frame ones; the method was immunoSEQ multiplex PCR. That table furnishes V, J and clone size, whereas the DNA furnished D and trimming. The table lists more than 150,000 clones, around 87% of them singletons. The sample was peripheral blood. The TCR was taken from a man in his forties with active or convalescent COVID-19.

For the CDR3, the DNA is TGTGCCAGCAGCTCTTTCCCTAATAGCAATCAGCCCCAGCATTTT. Translated: CASSSFPNSNQPQHF. The chain couples TRBV7-2 to TRBJ1-5, with no clear D. Germline V gene sequence: CDR1 SGHTA, CDR2 FQGNSA. The CDR3 runs to 15 residues. Trimming removed 4 bases at V and 0 bases at J, with 10 bases between.